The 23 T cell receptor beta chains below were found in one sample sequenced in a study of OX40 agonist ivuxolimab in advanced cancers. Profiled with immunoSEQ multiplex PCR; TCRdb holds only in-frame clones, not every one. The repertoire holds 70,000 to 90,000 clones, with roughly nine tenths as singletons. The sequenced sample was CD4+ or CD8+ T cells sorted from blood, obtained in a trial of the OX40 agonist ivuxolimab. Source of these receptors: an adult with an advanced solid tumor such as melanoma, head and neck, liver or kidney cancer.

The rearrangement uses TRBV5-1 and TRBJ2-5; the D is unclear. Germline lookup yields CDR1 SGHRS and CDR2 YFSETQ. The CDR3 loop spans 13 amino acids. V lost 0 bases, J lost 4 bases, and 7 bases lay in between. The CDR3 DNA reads TGCGCCAGCAGCTTGGAAGGGTTAGAGACCCAGTACTTC. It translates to CASSLEGLETQYF.

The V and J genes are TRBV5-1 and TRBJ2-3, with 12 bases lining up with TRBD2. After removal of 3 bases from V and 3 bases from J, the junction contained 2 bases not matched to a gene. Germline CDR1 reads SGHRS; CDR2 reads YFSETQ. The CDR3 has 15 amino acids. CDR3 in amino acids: CASSSTSGGTDTQYF. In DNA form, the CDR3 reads TGCGCCAGCAGCTCGACTAGCGGGGGAACAGATACGCAGTATTTT.

CDR3 DNA: TGTGCCAGCAGTTCTCCCAAAGTGGGGGGACAAGCCAAAAACATTCAGTACTTC. Its protein is CASSSPKVGGQAKNIQYF. The chain carries TRBV7-9 and TRBJ2-4; D may match TRBD1 or TRBD2 (6 bases each). The CDR3 length is 18 residues. In germline, CDR1 is SEHNR, CDR2 FQNEAQ (reference sequence). Trimming shortened V by 6 bases and J by 0 bases, and 21 bases separated the two germline ends.

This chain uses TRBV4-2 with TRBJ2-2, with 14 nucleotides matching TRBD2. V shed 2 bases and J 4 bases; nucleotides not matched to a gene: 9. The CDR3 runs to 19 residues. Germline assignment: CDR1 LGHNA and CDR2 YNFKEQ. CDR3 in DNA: TGTGCCAGCAGCCAAAGGCCGGGACTAGCGGGGGACTCCACCGGGGAGCTGTTTTTT. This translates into CASSQRPGLAGDSTGELFF.

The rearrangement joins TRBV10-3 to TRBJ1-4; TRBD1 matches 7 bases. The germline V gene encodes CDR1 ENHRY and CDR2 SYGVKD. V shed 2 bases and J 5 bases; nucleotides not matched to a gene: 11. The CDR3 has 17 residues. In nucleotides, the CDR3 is TGTGCCATCAGTGAGGCCCAAGGGACAGAAGTAAATGAAAAACTGTTTTTT. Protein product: CAISEAQGTEVNEKLFF.

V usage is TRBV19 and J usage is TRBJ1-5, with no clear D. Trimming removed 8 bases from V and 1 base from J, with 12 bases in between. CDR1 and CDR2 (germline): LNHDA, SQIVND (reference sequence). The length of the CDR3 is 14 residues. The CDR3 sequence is CASCDSPSNQPQHF. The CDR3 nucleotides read TGTGCCAGTTGCGACTCCCCAAGCAATCAGCCCCAGCATTTT.

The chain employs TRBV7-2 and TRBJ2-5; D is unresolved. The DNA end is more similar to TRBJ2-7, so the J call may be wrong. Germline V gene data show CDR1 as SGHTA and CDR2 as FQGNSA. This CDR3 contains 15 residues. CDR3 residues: CASSALPGPRSEQYF. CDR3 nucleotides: TGTGCCAGCAGCGCCCTTCCTGGGCCAAGGAGCGAGCAGTACTTC.

The CDR3 reads CASTLSGGEPADEKLFF. The CDR3 DNA reads TGTGCCAGTACCCTATCCGGGGGGGAGCCGGCGGATGAAAAACTGTTTTTT. V usage is TRBV19 and J usage is TRBJ1-4, with D perhaps matching TRBD1 (5 bases). This CDR3 comprises 17 residues. CDR1 is LNHDA and CDR2 is SQIVND in the germline V gene (reference sequence). V was trimmed by 7 bases and J by 6 bases, leaving 24 bases between them.

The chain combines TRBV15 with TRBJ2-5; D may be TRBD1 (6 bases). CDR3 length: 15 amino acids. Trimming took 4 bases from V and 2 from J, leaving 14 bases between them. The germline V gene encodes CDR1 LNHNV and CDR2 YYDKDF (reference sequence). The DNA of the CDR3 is TGTGCCACCAGCACAGCAAGGGGGATACAAGAGACCCAGTACTTC. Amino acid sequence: CATSTARGIQETQYF. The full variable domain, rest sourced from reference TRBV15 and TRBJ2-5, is DAMVIQNPRYQVTQFGKPVTLSCSQTLNHNVMYWYQQKSSQAPKLLFHYYDKDFNNEADTPDNFQSRRPNTSFCFLDIRSPGLGDTAMYLCATSTARGIQETQYFGPGTRLLVL.

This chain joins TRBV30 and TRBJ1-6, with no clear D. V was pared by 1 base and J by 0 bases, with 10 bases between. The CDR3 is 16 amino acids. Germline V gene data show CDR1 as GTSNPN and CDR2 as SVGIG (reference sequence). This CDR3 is CAWSGSGSSYNSPLHF. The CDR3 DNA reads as TGTGCCTGGAGTGGGTCCGGTAGCTCCTATAATTCACCCCTCCACTTT.

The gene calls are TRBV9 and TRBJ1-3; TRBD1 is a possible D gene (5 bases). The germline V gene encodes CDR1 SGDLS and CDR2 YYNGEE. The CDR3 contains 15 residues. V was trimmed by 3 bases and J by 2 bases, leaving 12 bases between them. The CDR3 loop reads CASSEMQGTGNTIYF. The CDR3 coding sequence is TGTGCCAGCAGCGAGATGCAGGGCACTGGAAACACCATATATTTT.

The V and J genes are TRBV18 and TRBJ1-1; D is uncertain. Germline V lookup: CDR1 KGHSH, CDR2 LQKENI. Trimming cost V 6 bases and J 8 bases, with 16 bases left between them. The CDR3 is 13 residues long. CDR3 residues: CASSPDLVMEAFF. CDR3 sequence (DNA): TGTGCCAGCTCTCCGGACCTGGTTATGGAAGCTTTCTTT.

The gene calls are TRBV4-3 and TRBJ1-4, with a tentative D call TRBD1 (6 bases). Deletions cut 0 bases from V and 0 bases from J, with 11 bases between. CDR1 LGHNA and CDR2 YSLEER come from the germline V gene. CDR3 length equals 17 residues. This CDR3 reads CASSQEARGATNEKLFF. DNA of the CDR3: TGCGCCAGCAGCCAAGAGGCCAGGGGTGCAACTAATGAAAAACTGTTTTTT.

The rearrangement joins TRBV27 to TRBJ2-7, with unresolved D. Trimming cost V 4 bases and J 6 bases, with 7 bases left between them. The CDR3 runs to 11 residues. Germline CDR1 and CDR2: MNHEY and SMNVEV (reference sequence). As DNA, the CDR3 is TGTGCCAGCAGTTCGGGTCTCGAGCAGTACTTC. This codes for CASSSGLEQYF.

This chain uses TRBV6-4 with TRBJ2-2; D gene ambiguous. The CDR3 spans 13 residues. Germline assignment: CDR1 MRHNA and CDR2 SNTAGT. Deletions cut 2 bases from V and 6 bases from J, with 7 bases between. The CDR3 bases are TGTGCCAGCAGTGACAGTTACGCCGGGGAGCTGTTTTTT. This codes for CASSDSYAGELFF.

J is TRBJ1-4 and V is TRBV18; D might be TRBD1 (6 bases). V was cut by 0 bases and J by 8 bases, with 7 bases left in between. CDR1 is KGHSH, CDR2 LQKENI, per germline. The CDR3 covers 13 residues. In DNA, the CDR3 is TGTGCCAGCTCACCACCGGGGGCAGAAAAACTGTTTTTT. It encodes CASSPPGAEKLFF.

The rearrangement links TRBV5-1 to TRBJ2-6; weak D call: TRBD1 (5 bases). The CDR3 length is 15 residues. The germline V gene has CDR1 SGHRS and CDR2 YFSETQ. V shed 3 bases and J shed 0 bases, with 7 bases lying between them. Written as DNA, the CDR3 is TGCGCCAGCAGCTCAGGGAACTCTGGGGCCAACGTCCTGACTTTC. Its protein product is CASSSGNSGANVLTF.

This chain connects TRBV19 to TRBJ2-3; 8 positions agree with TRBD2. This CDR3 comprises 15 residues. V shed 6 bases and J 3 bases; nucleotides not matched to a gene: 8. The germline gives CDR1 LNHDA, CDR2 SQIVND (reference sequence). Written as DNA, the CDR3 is TGTGCCAGTAGCCTCACGGGAGGGCGGACAGATACGCAGTATTTT. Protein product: CASSLTGGRTDTQYF.

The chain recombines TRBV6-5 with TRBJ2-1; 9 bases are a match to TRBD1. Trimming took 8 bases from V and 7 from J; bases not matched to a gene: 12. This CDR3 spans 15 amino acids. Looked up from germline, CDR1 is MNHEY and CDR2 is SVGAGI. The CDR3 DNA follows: TGTGCCAGCCGGCCCGGGACAGGGAGAACGAATGAGCAGTTCTTC. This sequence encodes CASRPGTGRTNEQFF.

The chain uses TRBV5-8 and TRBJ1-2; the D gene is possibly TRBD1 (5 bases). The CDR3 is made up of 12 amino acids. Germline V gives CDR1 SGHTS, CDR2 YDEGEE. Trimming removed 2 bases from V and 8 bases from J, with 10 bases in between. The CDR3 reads CASSFRVGGYTF. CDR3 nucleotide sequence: TGTGCCAGCAGCTTCAGGGTGGGAGGCTACACCTTC.

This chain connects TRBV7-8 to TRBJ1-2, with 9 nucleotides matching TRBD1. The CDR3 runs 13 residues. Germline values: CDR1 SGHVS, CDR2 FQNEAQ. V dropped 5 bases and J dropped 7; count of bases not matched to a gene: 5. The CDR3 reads CASSVTGGIGYTF. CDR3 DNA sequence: TGTGCCAGCAGCGTGACAGGGGGTATTGGCTACACCTTC.

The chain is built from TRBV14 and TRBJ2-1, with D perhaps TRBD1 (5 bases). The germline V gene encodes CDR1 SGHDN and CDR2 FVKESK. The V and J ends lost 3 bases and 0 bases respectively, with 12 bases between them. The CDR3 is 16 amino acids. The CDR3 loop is CASSHYQGSSYNEQFF. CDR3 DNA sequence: TGTGCCAGCAGCCACTATCAGGGCAGCTCCTACAATGAGCAGTTCTTC.

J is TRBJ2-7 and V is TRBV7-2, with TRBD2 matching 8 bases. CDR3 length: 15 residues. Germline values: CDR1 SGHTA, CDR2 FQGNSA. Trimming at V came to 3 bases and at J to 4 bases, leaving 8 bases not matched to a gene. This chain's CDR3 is CASSFVAGMGYEQYF. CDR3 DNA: TGTGCCAGCAGCTTTGTAGCGGGAATGGGTTACGAGCAGTACTTC.